This T cell receptor beta chain was sequenced for a study of blood T cell repertoires in COVID-19. Study-wide context: Samples of COVID-19 (acute and convalescent) were obtained from the United States, Italy and Spain. Sample material is recorded as cDNA or gDNA derived from T cells, B-cell-depleted T cells, or PBMCs.

Study processing details: How many nucleated cells were present was estimated from reference gene primer amplification. Using immunoSEQ multiplex PCR, the repertoire was profiled, and TCRdb retains in-frame clones only, with some absent. V and J calls and clone size are those listed in that table; D and trimming were worked out from the DNA. Of approximately 90,000 clones in the sample, 70% to 80% were seen once. Source material: peripheral blood. The receptor was isolated from a human donor in a cohort sampled during active COVID-19.

The CDR3 reads CASGIAGGLPDTQYF. For the CDR3, the DNA is TGTGCTAGTGGTATAGCGGGAGGGTTGCCCGATACGCAGTATTTT. The J gene is TRBJ2-3, the V gene TRBV12-5; 11 bases match TRBD2. The CDR3 totals 15 residues. The germline CDR1 and CDR2 sequences are LGHNT and FRNRAP. V shed 5 bases and J 6 bases; nucleotides not matched to a gene: 7. The full variable domain, its missing parts supplied by reference TRBV12-5 and TRBJ2-3, is DARVTQTPRHKVTEMGQEVTMRCQPILGHNTVFWYRQTMMQGLELLAYFRNRAPLDDSGMPKDRFSAEMPDATLATLKIQPSEPRDSAVYFCASGIAGGLPDTQYFGPGTRLTVL.